This T cell receptor (beta chain) was recorded in a study of molecular identifiers for immune sequencing clone quantification. The overall study: The replicate experiment used RNA from roughly 18,000 or 92,000 naive CD8 cells. This RNA was split into five aliquots, and four of them were sequenced. The study's findings and limits: Naive cells had under 1% of molecules in clones above 20 RNA copies, effectors over 99%.

This clonotype was recorded many times. Its antigen is undetermined. Each CDR3 protein is one row after TCRdb ran MiXCR on the PCR reads. This repertoire shows about 32,000 distinct CDR3 sequences, about a fifth found once; its top ten account for under 1.4%. Sorting isolated naive CD8 T cells as CD8+CD4-CCR7+CD45RA+ events. Deletions cut 0 bases from V and 0 bases from J, with 7 bases between. The CDR3 has 16 amino acids. Germline CDR1 KGHDR, CDR2 SFDVKD. Source material: naive CD8+ T cells from blood, with Jurkat cell RNA spiked in. Subset in this sample: FACS-sorted CD8+CD4-CCR7+CD45RA+ naive T cells. This clonotype was sampled from a human donor in good health. Some libraries in this study had Jurkat cell RNA spiked in. The chain has TRBV24-1 and TRBJ2-2; D not resolved. This CDR3 is CATSDLELANTGELFF. CDR3 nucleotide sequence: TGTGCCACCAGTGATTTGGAGTTGGCGAACACCGGGGAGCTGTTTTTT.